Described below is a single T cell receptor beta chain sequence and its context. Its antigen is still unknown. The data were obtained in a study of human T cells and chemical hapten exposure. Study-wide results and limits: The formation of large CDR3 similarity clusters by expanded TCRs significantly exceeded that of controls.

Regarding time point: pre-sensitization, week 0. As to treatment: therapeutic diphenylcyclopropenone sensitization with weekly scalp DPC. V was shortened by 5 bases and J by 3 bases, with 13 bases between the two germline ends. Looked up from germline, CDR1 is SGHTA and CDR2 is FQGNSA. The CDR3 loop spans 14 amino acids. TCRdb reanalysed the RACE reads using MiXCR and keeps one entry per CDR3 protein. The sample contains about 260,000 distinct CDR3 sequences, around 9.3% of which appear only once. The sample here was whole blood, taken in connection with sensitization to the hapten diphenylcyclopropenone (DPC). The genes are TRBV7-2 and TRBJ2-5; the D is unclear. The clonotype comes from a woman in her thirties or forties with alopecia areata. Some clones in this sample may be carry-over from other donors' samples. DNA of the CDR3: TGTGCCAGCAGCCCGGGCCCCAAGGAAGAGACCCAGTACTTC. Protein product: CASSPGPKEETQYF.